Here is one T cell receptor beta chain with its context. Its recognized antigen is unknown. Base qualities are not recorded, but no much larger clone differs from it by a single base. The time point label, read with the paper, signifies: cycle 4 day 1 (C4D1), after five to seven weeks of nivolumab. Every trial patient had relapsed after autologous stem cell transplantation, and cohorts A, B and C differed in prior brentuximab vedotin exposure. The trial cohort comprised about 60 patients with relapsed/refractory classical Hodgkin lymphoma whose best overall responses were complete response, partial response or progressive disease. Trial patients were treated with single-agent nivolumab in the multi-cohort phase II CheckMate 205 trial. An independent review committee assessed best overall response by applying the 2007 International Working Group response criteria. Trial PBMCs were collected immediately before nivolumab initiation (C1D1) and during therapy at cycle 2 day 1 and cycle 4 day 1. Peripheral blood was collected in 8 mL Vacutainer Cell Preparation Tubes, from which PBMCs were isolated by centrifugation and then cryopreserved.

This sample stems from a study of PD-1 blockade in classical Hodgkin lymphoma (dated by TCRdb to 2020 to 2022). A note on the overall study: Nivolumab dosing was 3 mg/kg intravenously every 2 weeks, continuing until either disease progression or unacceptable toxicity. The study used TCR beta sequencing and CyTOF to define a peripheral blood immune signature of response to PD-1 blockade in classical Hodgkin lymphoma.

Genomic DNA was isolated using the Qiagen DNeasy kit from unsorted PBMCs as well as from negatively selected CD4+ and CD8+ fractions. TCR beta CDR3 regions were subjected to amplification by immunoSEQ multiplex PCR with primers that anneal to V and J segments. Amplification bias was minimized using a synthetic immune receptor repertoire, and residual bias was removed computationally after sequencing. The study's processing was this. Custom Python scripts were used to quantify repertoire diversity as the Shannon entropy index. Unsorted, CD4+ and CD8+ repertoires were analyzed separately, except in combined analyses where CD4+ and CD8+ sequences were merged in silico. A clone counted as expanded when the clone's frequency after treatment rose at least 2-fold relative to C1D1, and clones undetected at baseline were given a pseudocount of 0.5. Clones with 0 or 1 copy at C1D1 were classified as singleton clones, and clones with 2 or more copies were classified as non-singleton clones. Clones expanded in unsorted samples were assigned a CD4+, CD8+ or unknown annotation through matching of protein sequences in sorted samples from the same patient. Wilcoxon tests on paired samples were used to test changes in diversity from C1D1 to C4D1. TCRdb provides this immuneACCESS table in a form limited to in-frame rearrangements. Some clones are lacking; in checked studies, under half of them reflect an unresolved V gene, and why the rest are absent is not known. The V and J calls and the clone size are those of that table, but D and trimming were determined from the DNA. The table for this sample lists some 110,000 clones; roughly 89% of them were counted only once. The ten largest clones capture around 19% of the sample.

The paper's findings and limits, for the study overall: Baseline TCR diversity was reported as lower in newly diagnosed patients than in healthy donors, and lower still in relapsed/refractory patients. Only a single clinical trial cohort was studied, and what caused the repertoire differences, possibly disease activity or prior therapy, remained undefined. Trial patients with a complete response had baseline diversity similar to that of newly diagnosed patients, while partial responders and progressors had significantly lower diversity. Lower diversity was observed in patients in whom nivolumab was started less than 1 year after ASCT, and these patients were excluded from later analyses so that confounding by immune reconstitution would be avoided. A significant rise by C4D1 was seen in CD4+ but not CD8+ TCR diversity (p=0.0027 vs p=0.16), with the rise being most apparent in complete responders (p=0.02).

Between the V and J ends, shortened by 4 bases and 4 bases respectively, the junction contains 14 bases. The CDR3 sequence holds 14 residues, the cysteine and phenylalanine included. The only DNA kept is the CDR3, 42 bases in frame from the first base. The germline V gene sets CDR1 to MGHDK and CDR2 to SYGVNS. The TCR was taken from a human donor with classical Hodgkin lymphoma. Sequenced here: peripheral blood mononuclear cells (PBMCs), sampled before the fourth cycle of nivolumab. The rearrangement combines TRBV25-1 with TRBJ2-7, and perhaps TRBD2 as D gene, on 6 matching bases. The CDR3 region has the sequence CASSGREAWYEQYF. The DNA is TGTGCCAGCAGTGGTAGGGAGGCTTGGTACGAGCAGTACTTC.